The 20 T cell receptor beta chains in this list originate from one sample, sequenced in a study of tumor T cells in aggressive B-cell lymphoma. Sequencing used immunoSEQ multiplex PCR; TCRdb keeps in-frame clones, though not all of them. This table holds 3,100 or so clones, around 69% found once. Sequenced sample: tumor tissue. The receptors stem from an adult with diffuse large B cell lymphoma.

This clone came up a few times. The chain recombines TRBV5-4 with TRBJ2-7; 9 bases are shared with TRBD1. The length of the CDR3 is 14 residues. Germline V gene sequence: CDR1 SGHNT, CDR2 YYREEE (reference sequence). The V gene end was trimmed by 4 bases and the J gene end by 6 bases; junction bases not matched to a gene: 8. CDR3 in DNA: TGTGCCAGCAGCAAACCGGGACAGGGCGGCGAGCAGTACTTC. Its protein product is CASSKPGQGGEQYF.

As for this clone: At one boundary the junction diverges from the germline segment, which might be a read error. Other DNA sequences in this sample translate to the same CDR3. The chain uses TRBV15 and TRBJ2-7, with 11 bases lining up with TRBD1. This CDR3 region has 14 residues. CDR1 and CDR2 (germline): LNHNV, YYDKDF (reference sequence). The CDR3 sequence is CATSRDRGKNEQYF. CDR3 bases: TGTGCCACCAGCCGGGACAGGGGGAAGAACGAGCAGTATTTC.

V is TRBV5-1 and J is TRBJ2-1; a weak D match, TRBD2 (5 bases). The germline V gene has CDR1 SGHRS and CDR2 YFSETQ. The V end lost 2 bases, the J end lost 3 bases, and 12 bases lay between the germline ends. This CDR3 is 15 amino acids long. The CDR3 sequence is CASSLRGQNYNEQFF. The CDR3 DNA reads as TGCGCCAGCAGCTTACGAGGGCAGAACTACAATGAGCAGTTCTTC.

In this sample, this clone turned up a few times. This chain links TRBV2 with TRBJ1-4, with 8 bases aligning to TRBD1. The V gene end was trimmed by 2 bases and the J gene end by 7 bases; junction bases not matched to a gene: 3. Per germline, CDR1 SNHLY and CDR2 FYNNEI. The CDR3 covers 14 residues. The CDR3 protein is CASSEQGAGEKLFF. In nucleotides, the CDR3 is TGTGCCAGCAGTGAACAGGGGGCTGGTGAAAAACTGTTTTTT.

The V and J genes are TRBV5-6 and TRBJ2-5, with D maybe TRBD1 (6 bases). The germline V and J ends were trimmed by 2 bases and 11 bases, with 22 bases remaining between them. The CDR3 extends over 15 amino acids. Germline loops: CDR1 SGHDT, CDR2 YYEEEE. CDR3 in amino acids: CASSLVGGPYGEQYF. The CDR3, as DNA: TGTGCCAGCAGCTTAGTTGGGGGCCCCTATGGTGAGCAGTACTTC.

This clone was seen only once. V gene TRBV5-4 combines with J gene TRBJ2-1; a possible D gene is TRBD2 (5 bases). Trimming took off 4 bases at V and 3 bases at J, with 20 bases between the two ends. Germline CDR1 SGHNT, CDR2 YYREEE (reference sequence). This CDR3 is 17 amino acids long. This CDR3 reads CASSPPVGTGSYNEQFF. CDR3 nucleotide sequence: TGTGCCAGCAGCCCCCCTGTCGGAACTGGGAGCTACAATGAGCAGTTCTTC. Together with reference TRBV5-4 and TRBJ2-1, the CDR3 gives the full variable domain: ETGVTQSPTHLIKTRGQQVTLRCSSQSGHNTVSWYQQALGQGPQFIFQYYREEENGRGNFPPRFSGLQFPNYSSELNVNALELDDSALYLCASSPPVGTGSYNEQFFGPGTRLTVL.

V is TRBV7-2 and J is TRBJ2-3; the match to TRBD1 covers 12 bases. Germline trimming cut 5 bases from V and 0 bases from J; bases unmatched to any gene: 12. Germline V gene data show CDR1 as SGHTA and CDR2 as FQGNSA. The CDR3 loop spans 19 amino acids. In DNA form, the CDR3 reads TGTGCCAGCAGCCCGCGGGACAGGGGGCTGAGAGTTAGCACAGATACGCAGTATTTT. Protein product: CASSPRDRGLRVSTDTQYF.

The chain is built from TRBV5-1 and TRBJ2-3; TRBD1 is a possible D gene (6 bases). This CDR3 has 15 residues. CDR1 and CDR2 (germline): SGHRS, YFSETQ. Trimming took off 1 base at V and 3 bases at J, with 12 bases between the two ends. The CDR3 protein is CASSLMGAPTDTQYF. In DNA form, the CDR3 reads TGCGCCAGCAGCTTGATGGGGGCGCCTACAGATACGCAGTATTTT. Based on the CDR3 plus reference TRBV5-1 and TRBJ2-3, the full variable domain is KAGVTQTPRYLIKTRGQQVTLSCSPISGHRSVSWYQQTPGQGLQFLFEYFSETQRNKGNFPGRFSGRQFSNSRSEMNVSTLELGDSALYLCASSLMGAPTDTQYFGPGTRLTVL.

The genes are TRBV7-2 and TRBJ2-1; 10 bases fit TRBD1. This CDR3 spans 15 amino acids. Unmatched junction bases numbered 4, after V lost 3 bases and J lost 5 bases. The V gene's germline CDR1 is SGHTA and CDR2 FQGNSA. The CDR3 is CASSFPGQGNNEQFF. The CDR3 nucleotides are TGTGCCAGCAGCTTCCCGGGACAGGGGAACAATGAGCAGTTCTTC.

CDR3 sequence reads: CASSIGQGAADTQYF. CDR3 DNA: TGTGCCAGTAGTATTGGGCAGGGGGCTGCAGATACGCAGTATTTT. The rearrangement uses TRBV19 and TRBJ2-3; 8 bases align to TRBD1. This CDR3 is built from 15 residues. Germline CDR1 is LNHDA and CDR2 is SQIVND (reference sequence). V gave up 3 bases and J gave up 4 bases; unmatched junction bases: 6.

The J gene is TRBJ1-6, the V gene TRBV7-9, with 9 bases identical to TRBD1. Germline-derived CDR1 and CDR2 are SEHNR and FQNEAQ (reference sequence). The CDR3 has 15 amino acids. V dropped 5 bases and J dropped 5; count of bases not matched to a gene: 4. CDR3 bases: TGTGCCAGCAGCGAGGGACAGGGAGATAATTCACCCCTCCACTTT. It codes for CASSEGQGDNSPLHF.

This chain joins TRBV7-3 and TRBJ2-3; D is possibly TRBD2 (5 bases). Germline V gives CDR1 SGHTA, CDR2 FQGTGA. Deletions cut 3 bases from V and 5 bases from J, with 15 bases between. The CDR3 is 15 residues long. The CDR3 coding sequence is TGTGCCAGCAGCTTCCGCCGTGGGAGTTTAGATACGCAGTATTTT. It encodes CASSFRRGSLDTQYF.

The chain couples TRBV7-2 to TRBJ2-5; 7 bases line up with TRBD2. Near its end, the DNA agrees better with TRBJ2-7, so the J call may be wrong. Germline lookup yields CDR1 SGHTA and CDR2 FQGNSA. The CDR3 length is 14 residues. The CDR3: CASSPSGVSYEQYF. The CDR3 DNA is TGTGCCAGCAGCCCTAGCGGAGTCTCCTACGAGCAGTACTTC.

The V gene is TRBV6-5, the J gene TRBJ1-1; no reliable D call. Germline loops: CDR1 MNHEY, CDR2 SVGAGI. Trimming removed 7 bases from V and 4 bases from J, with 13 bases in between. This CDR3 is built from 13 residues. The CDR3 is CASKKPGGTEAFF. The CDR3 bases are TGTGCCAGCAAAAAGCCGGGAGGCACTGAAGCTTTCTTT.

This chain links TRBV6-5 with TRBJ2-5, with D maybe TRBD2 (5 bases). Germline V lookup: CDR1 MNHEY, CDR2 SVGAGI. The V end lost 6 bases, the J end lost 3 bases, and 11 bases lay between the germline ends. The CDR3 length is 13 residues. The DNA for the CDR3 is TGTGCCAGCAGCGACGCCGGGGAAGAGACCCAGTACTTC. Its translation is CASSDAGEETQYF.

The chain joins TRBV9 to TRBJ2-3; D is undetermined. V lost 0 bases to trimming and J lost 5 bases, with 4 bases between them. Germline CDR1 is SGDLS and CDR2 is YYNGEE. This CDR3 is 12 amino acids long. As DNA, the CDR3 is TGTGCCAGCAGCGTAGACGGAGATACGCAGTATTTT. This encodes CASSVDGDTQYF.

The gene calls are TRBV7-2 and TRBJ2-7, with D possibly matching TRBD2 (7 bases). The V gene lost 4 bases and the J gene lost 6 bases, with 25 bases spanning the gap. In germline, CDR1 is SGHTA, CDR2 FQGNSA. The CDR3 is 17 amino acids. As DNA, the CDR3 is TGTGCCAGCAGCTCAAAAGGGGGGGCTAGCGGCCCCGCCGAGCAGTACTTC. It specifies CASSSKGGASGPAEQYF.

V and J are TRBV28 and TRBJ2-5; TRBD2 matches 11 bases. Trimming cost V 5 bases and J 1 base; bases outside gene matches: 3. The CDR3 sequence is 15 residues long. Germline-derived CDR1 and CDR2 are MDHEN and SYDVKM. Here the CDR3 DNA reads TGTGCCAGCAGTAAGACTAGCGGGATCCAAGAGACCCAGTACTTC. This translates into CASSKTSGIQETQYF.

The CDR3 spells CAWSVQGQGGEKLFF. The CDR3 nucleotides read TGTGCCTGGAGTGTACAGGGGCAGGGTGGCGAAAAACTGTTTTTT. This chain links TRBV30 with TRBJ1-4; 7 nucleotides match TRBD1. The V segment lost 0 bases and the J segment 8 bases; nucleotides outside the gene matches: 9. Germline V gives CDR1 GTSNPN, CDR2 SVGIG (reference sequence). The length of the CDR3 is 15 residues.

The V and J genes are TRBV6-1 and TRBJ2-7; TRBD1 agrees at 8 bases. Trimming at V came to 7 bases and at J to 4 bases, leaving 12 bases not matched to a gene. CDR1 is MNHNS and CDR2 is SASEGT in the germline V gene. This CDR3 is 15 amino acids long. The CDR3 sequence: CASNMDRAKGYEQYF. The CDR3, as DNA: TGTGCCAGCAACATGGACAGGGCGAAGGGGTACGAGCAGTACTTC.